This T cell receptor (beta chain) came from a study of blood T cell repertoires in COVID-19. Whole-study context: Some COVID-19 samples were acute and others convalescent; all came from the United States, Italy and Spain. From T cells, B-cell-depleted T cells, or PBMCs came the material, which was cDNA or gDNA.

The CDR3 runs to 14 residues. V was trimmed by 4 bases and J by 3 bases, leaving 12 bases between them. CDR1 is GTSNPN, CDR2 SVGIG, per germline (reference sequence). Repertoires were generated with immunoSEQ multiplex PCR, while TCRdb's copy carries only in-frame clones and drops some. The sample includes about 76,000 clones, around nine tenths of them seen just once. The sequenced sample consisted of peripheral blood. The source of this sequence is a man in his thirties or forties with acute or convalescent COVID-19. The chain couples TRBV30 to TRBJ1-4; D perhaps matches TRBD1 (6 bases). The CDR3 is CAWNQGQANEKLFF. CDR3 bases: TGTGCCTGGAATCAGGGGCAAGCTAATGAAAAACTGTTTTTT.